The sequence of this T cell receptor beta chain was determined in a study of cytomegalovirus exposure and HLA in healthy donors. Study-level points and caveats: Among CMV-associated TCR beta chains, most appeared HLA-restricted in a later analysis. The number of N-insertions in an Asian-associated ancestry cluster was reportedly below the approximately 700-donor mean in a later analysis. Researchers reported that a few CMV-associated chains were confirmed in vitro as CMV antigen-specific. Published work reported that the classifier diagnosed cytomegalovirus status with high specificity and sensitivity.

V lost 6 bases to trimming and J lost 4 bases; unmatched junction nucleotides: 7. Per germline, CDR1 MNHEY and CDR2 SVGAGI. The CDR3 runs to 15 residues. The PCR ran on 60 Vbeta and 13 Jbeta primers. The assay was immunoSEQ multiplex PCR, and TCRdb's table has in-frame clones only and misses some. Of 100,000 to 130,000 clones in the sample, roughly 80% are singletons; the top ten hold less than 3.5%. This clone showed up just once. Its antigen is currently unknown. This rearrangement joins TRBV6-5 to TRBJ1-4; 8 bases agree with TRBD1. The TCR comes from a young man in good health and CMV-seropositive. The sample comprised PBMCs. CDR3 sequence: CASRHRQGINEKLFF. CDR3 DNA: TGTGCCAGCAGACATAGACAGGGGATTAATGAAAAACTGTTTTTT.